A single sample is the source of the 26 T cell receptor beta chains below, sequenced in a study of memory CD4+ T cells and cytomegalovirus serostatus. The sort gate was single viable CD3+CD4+CD8-CD45RO+ cells for memory CD4+ T cells. The method was immunoSEQ multiplex PCR; TCRdb's version includes in-frame clones alone and lacks a portion of them. The data contain about 57,000 clones, approximately 79% of them singletons. The specimen sequenced was memory CD4+ T cells from blood. All receptors come from an adult in good health and CMV-seronegative.

The chain employs TRBV5-6 and TRBJ2-3, with 9 bases lining up with TRBD2. The CDR3 totals 17 residues. V lost 2 bases, J lost 7 bases, and 14 bases stayed unmatched. Germline lookup yields CDR1 SGHDT and CDR2 YYEEEE. This CDR3 reads CASSLIFRGGRGYTQYF. The CDR3, as DNA: TGTGCCAGCAGCTTAATATTCCGGGGCGGGAGGGGATATACGCAGTATTTT.

The chain employs TRBV28 and TRBJ2-7; D could derive from TRBD1 or TRBD2 (6 bases each). CDR3 length: 16 residues. Germline lookup yields CDR1 MDHEN and CDR2 SYDVKM. Trimming pared 7 bases from V and 1 base from J, leaving 20 bases between. CDR3 DNA: TGTGCCAGCACCTCCACGGGGGCGCTACATTCCTACGAGCAGTACTTC. Amino acids: CASTSTGALHSYEQYF.

The chain has TRBV5-1 and TRBJ1-1; D is ambiguous. Trimming pared 0 bases from V and 0 bases from J, leaving 12 bases between. This CDR3 spans 16 amino acids. From germline, CDR1 is SGHRS and CDR2 YFSETQ. CDR3 nucleotides: TGCGCCAGCAGCTTGGAGCCCGTACGCATGAACACTGAAGCTTTCTTT. It is translated as CASSLEPVRMNTEAFF.

This clone appeared a single time. The chain joins TRBV27 to TRBJ1-4, with TRBD1 matching 12 bases. V was clipped by 4 bases and J by 11 bases; unmatched bases: 5. This CDR3 has 14 residues. CDR1 is MNHEY, CDR2 SMNVEV, per germline (reference sequence). The CDR3 coding sequence is TGTGCCAGCAGTTACGGGACAGGGGGCGGGAAACTGTTTTTT. It yields the protein CASSYGTGGGKLFF.

The chain combines TRBV30 with TRBJ2-3; 9 bases match TRBD1. Germline CDR1 and CDR2: GTSNPN and SVGIG (reference sequence). The CDR3 runs 15 residues. Germline trimming cut 0 bases from V and 5 bases from J; bases unmatched to any gene: 6. CDR3 coding DNA: TGTGCCTGGAGTGTAACCCTGACAGGGGGAGATACGCAGTATTTT. Encoded protein: CAWSVTLTGGDTQYF.

This chain links TRBV5-1 with TRBJ2-3, with D maybe TRBD2 (5 bases). In germline, CDR1 is SGHRS, CDR2 YFSETQ. This CDR3 has 15 amino acids. Trimming took 2 bases from V and 5 from J, leaving 15 bases between them. The CDR3 nucleotides read TGCGCCAGCAGCTTAGGCGGACTCCTGTTAGATACGCAGTATTTT. Amino acid sequence: CASSLGGLLLDTQYF.

The chain links TRBV2 to TRBJ2-3, with 11 bases aligning to TRBD2. In germline, CDR1 is SNHLY, CDR2 FYNNEI. With 7 bases clipped from V and 5 bases from J, the junction kept 8 bases outside the gene matches. The CDR3 runs 15 residues. The CDR3 nucleotides are TGTGCCAGCACCCCCCCCGGGACTAGCGGAGATACGCAGTATTTT. Protein sequence: CASTPPGTSGDTQYF. Full variable domain (remainder filled in from reference TRBV2 and TRBJ2-3): EPEVTQTPSHQVTQMGQEVILRCVPISNHLYFYWYRQILGQKVEFLVSFYNNEISEKSEIFDDQFSVERPDGSNFTLKIRSTKLEDSAMYFCASTPPGTSGDTQYFGPGTRLTVL.

V gene TRBV4-2 combines with J gene TRBJ1-2, with 10 bases aligning to TRBD1. This CDR3 is built from 15 residues. With 4 bases clipped from V and 1 base from J, the junction kept 3 bases outside the gene matches. From germline, CDR1 is LGHNA and CDR2 YNFKEQ. CDR3 in amino acids: CASSRDRGSNYGYTF. Written as DNA, the CDR3 is TGTGCCAGCAGCCGGGACAGGGGAAGTAACTATGGCTACACCTTC.

The chain combines TRBV7-2 with TRBJ2-7, with D perhaps TRBD1 (5 bases). This CDR3 has 15 amino acids. The germline V and J ends were trimmed by 5 bases and 6 bases, with 20 bases remaining between them. Germline V gene lookup returns CDR1 SGHTA and CDR2 FQGNSA. This chain's CDR3 is CASSPFVGRAAEQYF. CDR3 bases: TGTGCCAGCAGCCCCTTTGTGGGCAGGGCCGCCGAGCAGTACTTC.

The V gene is TRBV5-1, the J gene TRBJ2-7, with D hard to call. V was cut by 2 bases and J by 7 bases, with 19 bases left in between. Germline CDR1 and CDR2: SGHRS and YFSETQ. The CDR3 sequence is 15 residues long. The CDR3 is CASSFTAGSQQEQYF. CDR3 nucleotide sequence: TGCGCCAGCAGCTTTACAGCCGGATCCCAGCAAGAGCAGTACTTC.

This sequence joins TRBV7-8 and TRBJ1-3, with a tentative D call TRBD1 (6 bases). Deletions cut 2 bases from V and 0 bases from J, with 11 bases between. The CDR3 is 16 amino acids. The germline CDR1 and CDR2 sequences are SGHVS and FQNEAQ. As DNA, the CDR3 is TGTGCCAGCAGCTTATCAGGGGCCAGCTCTGGAAACACCATATATTTT. It specifies CASSLSGASSGNTIYF.

A few counts support this clone. The genes are TRBV30 and TRBJ1-5; D gene uncertain. The V end lost 5 bases, the J end lost 7 bases, and 21 bases lay between the germline ends. Per the germline V gene, CDR1 is GTSNPN and CDR2 is SVGIG (reference sequence). The CDR3 loop spans 15 amino acids. The chain's CDR3 is CAWSLGSPRRQPQHF. CDR3 DNA sequence: TGTGCCTGGTCCCTCGGTTCCCCGAGGAGGCAGCCCCAGCATTTT.

This clone was recorded only once. This chain links TRBV5-1 with TRBJ1-1; D not certain. CDR1 SGHRS and CDR2 YFSETQ come from the germline V gene. The CDR3 has 14 residues. V lost 0 bases and J lost 3, with 9 bases in between. As DNA, the CDR3 is TGCGCCAGCAGCTTGGCCGGCGCAGACACTGAAGCTTTCTTT. Translating gives CASSLAGADTEAFF.

This sequence joins TRBV18 and TRBJ2-2; D is tentatively TRBD1 or TRBD2 (6 bases each). The CDR3 loop spans 17 amino acids. Germline-derived CDR1 and CDR2 are KGHSH and LQKENI. V lost 3 bases, J lost 1 base, and 15 bases lay in between. CDR3 DNA sequence: TGTGCCAGCTCACCCCGGGAAGGGGGGCGGAACACCGGGGAGCTGTTTTTT. This sequence encodes CASSPREGGRNTGELFF.

The chain recombines TRBV6-5 with TRBJ2-1; 13 positions agree with TRBD2. The CDR3 length is 15 residues. Germline V gives CDR1 MNHEY, CDR2 SVGAGI. V was clipped by 7 bases and J by 9 bases; unmatched bases: 9. DNA for the CDR3: TGTGCCAGCACCCCCCCGGGACTAGCGGGAATTGAGCAGTTCTTC. This sequence encodes CASTPPGLAGIEQFF.

The genes are TRBV5-1 and TRBJ2-7, with TRBD1 identical over 9 bases. CDR1 SGHRS and CDR2 YFSETQ come from the germline V gene. The CDR3 contains 13 residues. The trim removed 3 bases at V and 6 bases at J, leaving 4 bases unmatched. The CDR3 is CASSSGTGFEQYF. The CDR3 bases are TGCGCCAGCAGCTCCGGGACAGGGTTCGAGCAGTACTTC.

The chain recombines TRBV5-1 with TRBJ1-1, with 8 bases matching TRBD1. The junction had 9 bases not matched to a gene; V was cut back by 4 bases and J by 4 bases. This CDR3 region has 15 residues. Germline values: CDR1 SGHRS, CDR2 YFSETQ. Here the CDR3 DNA reads TGCGCCAGCAGCCCCGCACTGACAGGGGTCACTGAAGCTTTCTTT. Translated: CASSPALTGVTEAFF.

The J gene is TRBJ2-1, the V gene TRBV29-1, with D perhaps TRBD2 (5 bases). The ends were cut back, 1 base at V and 13 bases at J, with 17 bases in the middle. CDR1 and CDR2 from the germline V gene are SQVTM and ANQGSEA. This CDR3 has 13 residues. The CDR3 sequence is CSVEGAPGKEQFF. For the CDR3, the DNA is TGCAGCGTTGAAGGTGCTCCGGGAAAGGAACAGTTCTTC.

The chain links TRBV2 to TRBJ2-5; D unresolved. V gave up 3 bases and J gave up 5 bases, with 1 base separating them. Germline CDR1 SNHLY, CDR2 FYNNEI. The CDR3 runs 10 residues. The CDR3 here is CASSEETQYF. The DNA of the CDR3 is TGTGCCAGCAGTGAGGAGACCCAGTACTTC.

The CDR3 DNA is TGTGCCAGCAGCTTAAAAGTTGGAGGATCCTACAATGAGCAGTTCTTC. It is translated as CASSLKVGGSYNEQFF. The chain links TRBV7-2 to TRBJ2-1; D may be TRBD2 (5 bases). This CDR3 spans 16 amino acids. V lost 2 bases and J lost 1, with 12 bases in between. Germline V lookup: CDR1 SGHTA, CDR2 FQGNSA.

The J gene is TRBJ2-5, the V gene TRBV5-8; the D gene is possibly TRBD1 (6 bases). This CDR3 is 13 amino acids long. V lost 4 bases to trimming and J lost 5 bases, with 12 bases between them. From germline, CDR1 is SGHTS and CDR2 YDEGEE. The CDR3 DNA reads as TGTGCCAGCAGCCTTAGGGGGAAGGAGACCCAGTACTTC. This codes for CASSLRGKETQYF.

The V call is TRBV29-1, the J call TRBJ2-1, with 13 bases fitting TRBD2. Germline V gene lookup returns CDR1 SQVTM and CDR2 ANQGSEA. The CDR3 is made up of 14 amino acids. The V segment lost 7 bases and the J segment 9 bases; nucleotides outside the gene matches: 9. CDR3 sequence: CSAALAGGQVEQFF. Here the CDR3 DNA reads TGCAGCGCCGCACTAGCGGGAGGGCAGGTTGAGCAGTTCTTC.

This clone was counted only a few times. This rearrangement joins TRBV29-1 to TRBJ1-2; D is uncertain. V was pared by 4 bases and J by 4 bases, with 13 bases between. The germline V gene has CDR1 SQVTM and CDR2 ANQGSEA. The CDR3 spans 13 residues. DNA of the CDR3: TGCAGCGTTGCGCTAGACCGCCTCTATGGCTACACCTTC. It specifies CSVALDRLYGYTF.

V and J are TRBV5-1 and TRBJ1-4; weak D call: TRBD1 (5 bases). The V gene's germline CDR1 is SGHRS and CDR2 YFSETQ. The V gene lost 0 bases and the J gene lost 7 bases, with 13 bases spanning the gap. This CDR3 comprises 15 residues. CDR3 sequence (DNA): TGCGCCAGCAGCTTGGGAGGGCTCGGGGGTGAAAAACTGTTTTTT. Its translation is CASSLGGLGGEKLFF.

The chain couples TRBV2 to TRBJ2-4; TRBD1 or TRBD2 may be the D gene (5 bases each). The V gene lost 7 bases and the J gene lost 9 bases, with 16 bases spanning the gap. Germline lookup yields CDR1 SNHLY and CDR2 FYNNEI. This CDR3 region has 13 residues. DNA for the CDR3: TGTGCCAGCATTCGGGGACCGGGTAGCATTCAGTACTTC. It yields the protein CASIRGPGSIQYF. The full variable domain, its missing parts supplied by reference TRBV2 and TRBJ2-4, is EPEVTQTPSHQVTQMGQEVILRCVPISNHLYFYWYRQILGQKVEFLVSFYNNEISEKSEIFDDQFSVERPDGSNFTLKIRSTKLEDSAMYFCASIRGPGSIQYFGAGTRLSVL.

V and J are TRBV11-2 and TRBJ2-1; tentative D call: TRBD2 (6 bases). Germline V lookup: CDR1 SGHAT, CDR2 FQNNGV. The CDR3 spans 14 residues. V lost 5 bases to trimming and J lost 7 bases, with 15 bases between them. DNA for the CDR3: TGTGCCAGCAGCCCCCTAGGACTATCAAATGAGCAGTTCTTC. It specifies CASSPLGLSNEQFF.